The rows below give T cell receptor beta chains drawn from one sample of a study of naive and memory T cell subsets. One entry per CDR3 protein, called by TCRdb with MiXCR from the UMI-ligation and nested PCR reads. The data show 150,000 or so distinct CDR3 sequences, with roughly 22% seen just once and roughly 0.1% held by the top ten. Sequenced input: naive CD4+ T cells from blood. All receptors come from a human donor in good health. Each CDR3 is given with its conserved first and last residue. Fields, in order: CDR3 protein, CDR3 length, D gene, J gene, V gene. A D gene is named only where the DNA matches it firmly.

CDR3aa: CASSQAAGGESTDTQYF
len: 17
d_gene: TRBD2
j_gene: TRBJ2-3
v_gene: TRBV4-3

CDR3aa: CASKGSTEAFF
len: 11
d_gene: -
j_gene: TRBJ1-1
v_gene: TRBV27

CDR3aa: CASSGTSRAYNEQFF
len: 15
d_gene: TRBD2
j_gene: TRBJ2-1
v_gene: TRBV25-1

CDR3aa: CAWKWGPNTGELFF
len: 14
d_gene: -
j_gene: TRBJ2-2
v_gene: TRBV30

CDR3aa: CSAQRQGGLNTEAFF
len: 15
d_gene: TRBD1
j_gene: TRBJ1-1
v_gene: TRBV20-1

CDR3aa: CASSTGTSGRQYF
len: 13
d_gene: TRBD2
j_gene: TRBJ2-7
v_gene: TRBV5-1

CDR3aa: CSVVGGTTGSSYEQYF
len: 16
d_gene: -
j_gene: TRBJ2-7
v_gene: TRBV29-1

CDR3aa: CASSSPFIPSSTDTQYF
len: 17
d_gene: -
j_gene: TRBJ2-3
v_gene: TRBV28

CDR3aa: CASSQSLGLYF
len: 11
d_gene: -
j_gene: TRBJ2-3
v_gene: TRBV3-1

CDR3aa: CASGPGQIGEAFF
len: 13
d_gene: -
j_gene: TRBJ1-1
v_gene: TRBV12-5

CDR3aa: CSGGQISTGELFF
len: 13
d_gene: -
j_gene: TRBJ2-2
v_gene: TRBV29-1

CDR3aa: CASSLPPGAEAFF
len: 13
d_gene: -
j_gene: TRBJ1-1
v_gene: TRBV7-8

CDR3aa: CSASNRITIGYTF
len: 13
d_gene: -
j_gene: TRBJ1-2
v_gene: TRBV20-1

CDR3aa: CASSTPGSLEQYF
len: 13
d_gene: -
j_gene: TRBJ2-7
v_gene: TRBV6-6

CDR3aa: CSAGRAENTEAFF
len: 13
d_gene: -
j_gene: TRBJ1-1
v_gene: TRBV29-1

CDR3aa: CSAQYLHANTEAFF
len: 14
d_gene: -
j_gene: TRBJ1-1
v_gene: TRBV20-1

CDR3aa: CSAPTGAREKLFF
len: 13
d_gene: TRBD1
j_gene: TRBJ1-4
v_gene: TRBV20-1

CDR3aa: CATMKTGQGNTIYF
len: 14
d_gene: -
j_gene: TRBJ1-3
v_gene: TRBV6-1

CDR3aa: CASSPGDGAGPQHF
len: 14
d_gene: -
j_gene: TRBJ1-5
v_gene: TRBV18

CDR3aa: CASRFRLNTEAFF
len: 13
d_gene: -
j_gene: TRBJ1-1
v_gene: TRBV6-2/TRBV6-3

CDR3aa: CASSYSWQRETQYF
len: 14
d_gene: -
j_gene: TRBJ2-5
v_gene: TRBV6-5

CDR3aa: CASSRLEGLGTEAFF
len: 15
d_gene: -
j_gene: TRBJ1-1
v_gene: TRBV18

CDR3aa: CAISDGKYTQYF
len: 12
d_gene: -
j_gene: TRBJ2-3
v_gene: TRBV10-3

CDR3aa: CASSELYGYTF
len: 11
d_gene: -
j_gene: TRBJ1-2
v_gene: TRBV25-1

CDR3aa: CASSYAGARTDTQYF
len: 15
d_gene: TRBD2
j_gene: TRBJ2-3
v_gene: TRBV7-9

CDR3aa: CASTPGDRETQYF
len: 13
d_gene: -
j_gene: TRBJ2-5
v_gene: TRBV6-5

CDR3aa: CASSFRDLSGANVLTF
len: 16
d_gene: -
j_gene: TRBJ2-6
v_gene: TRBV12-3/TRBV12-4

CDR3aa: CASSLGTGGNQPQHF
len: 15
d_gene: TRBD1
j_gene: TRBJ1-5
v_gene: TRBV5-5

CDR3aa: CSVARLASTDTQYF
len: 14
d_gene: -
j_gene: TRBJ2-3
v_gene: TRBV29-1

CDR3aa: CASSYASGSPNNEQFF
len: 16
d_gene: TRBD2
j_gene: TRBJ2-1
v_gene: TRBV6-2/TRBV6-3

CDR3aa: CASSQGFMNTEAFF
len: 14
d_gene: -
j_gene: TRBJ1-1
v_gene: TRBV3-1

CDR3aa: CAISSDSESYNEQFF
len: 15
d_gene: -
j_gene: TRBJ2-1
v_gene: TRBV10-3

CDR3aa: CASRIAGSGYNEQFF
len: 15
d_gene: TRBD2
j_gene: TRBJ2-1
v_gene: TRBV25-1

CDR3aa: CASSPAKGQGVSGNTIYF
len: 18
d_gene: TRBD1
j_gene: TRBJ1-3
v_gene: TRBV4-1

CDR3aa: CASSLQGWSYEQYF
len: 14
d_gene: TRBD1
j_gene: TRBJ2-7
v_gene: TRBV4-1

CDR3aa: CASSDHSGANVLTF
len: 14
d_gene: -
j_gene: TRBJ2-6
v_gene: TRBV6-2/TRBV6-3

CDR3aa: CASSPLEGDYGYTF
len: 14
d_gene: -
j_gene: TRBJ1-2
v_gene: TRBV18

CDR3aa: CASSQDLIRQVVPFF
len: 15
d_gene: -
j_gene: TRBJ1-1
v_gene: TRBV4-1

CDR3aa: CASSEAPPGEQFF
len: 13
d_gene: -
j_gene: TRBJ2-1
v_gene: TRBV2

CDR3aa: CSARQVNSYEQYF
len: 13
d_gene: -
j_gene: TRBJ2-7
v_gene: TRBV29-1

CDR3aa: CASRRSAQQETQYF
len: 14
d_gene: -
j_gene: TRBJ2-5
v_gene: TRBV6-2/TRBV6-3

CDR3aa: CASSSPRRGSKETQYF
len: 16
d_gene: -
j_gene: TRBJ2-5
v_gene: TRBV7-9

CDR3aa: CASPVRTDPYEQYF
len: 14
d_gene: -
j_gene: TRBJ2-7
v_gene: TRBV3-1

CDR3aa: CASSTELAGASDTQYF
len: 16
d_gene: TRBD2
j_gene: TRBJ2-3
v_gene: TRBV5-1

CDR3aa: CSARGRLAGVKDIQYF
len: 16
d_gene: TRBD2
j_gene: TRBJ2-4
v_gene: TRBV20-1

CDR3aa: CASSRTVNEKLFF
len: 13
d_gene: -
j_gene: TRBJ1-4
v_gene: TRBV28

CDR3aa: CASRKPYMASSGANVLTF
len: 18
d_gene: -
j_gene: TRBJ2-6
v_gene: TRBV11-2

CDR3aa: CASSYSTSSSGNTIYF
len: 16
d_gene: -
j_gene: TRBJ1-3
v_gene: TRBV6-5

CDR3aa: CSARDTAFSTGELFF
len: 15
d_gene: -
j_gene: TRBJ2-2
v_gene: TRBV20-1